One and the same sample provided the 22 T cell receptor beta chains below, sequenced in a study of regulatory T cells in long-lasting Graves disease. Time point specified: newly diagnosed GD, antithyroid drugs for less than 3 months. Making the TCR library involved RNA that had been extracted from PBMCs. The TCR beta library used iRepertoire HTBI primers with Arm-PCR amplification of CDR3. TCRdb itself ran the multiplex PCR reads through MiXCR, one entry per CDR3 protein. This table has approximately 470,000 distinct CDR3 sequences, 15% to 20% appearing once. These records were also assigned to another study, of T cells in Graves' hyperthyroidism and ophthalmopathy.

The specimen was peripheral blood mononuclear cells (PBMCs), collected at new diagnosis, from a patient treated with antithyroid drugs. These receptors all come from a middle-aged man with Graves disease.

This clonotype turned up a few times. V usage is TRBV6-1 and J usage is TRBJ2-2; TRBD2 matches at 13 bases. The CDR3 runs to 16 residues. With 5 bases clipped from V and 7 bases from J, the junction kept 7 bases outside the gene matches. The V gene's germline CDR1 is MNHNS and CDR2 SASEGT. CDR3 bases: TGTGCCAGCAGTCTACTAGCGGGAGGGCCGAACGGGGAGCTGTTTTTT. Translation: CASSLLAGGPNGELFF.

The sample holds many counts of this clonotype. The J gene is TRBJ2-3, the V gene TRBV24-1; unclear D gene. In germline, CDR1 is KGHDR, CDR2 SFDVKD. The CDR3 consists of 17 residues. The V end was cut by 0 bases, the J end by 0 bases, with 12 bases between. The CDR3 protein is CATSDLLESGSTDTQYF. The CDR3 region has the DNA TGTGCCACCAGTGATTTGCTAGAGTCGGGCAGCACAGATACGCAGTATTTT.

This clonotype has a handful of counts. CDR3 sequence reads: CASTLQTSGRSGTGELFF. The CDR3 bases are TGTGCCAGCACCCTCCAGACTAGCGGGAGGAGTGGGACCGGGGAGCTGTTTTTT. V usage is TRBV12-3 or TRBV12-4 and J usage is TRBJ2-2; 13 nucleotides line up with TRBD2. The CDR3 sequence is 18 residues long. J gave up 5 bases and V 7 bases, and 13 bases lay outside the gene matches.

This clonotype has a count of ten or more. This rearrangement joins TRBV12-3 or TRBV12-4 to TRBJ1-2, with 10 bases matching TRBD1. With V trimmed by 5 bases and J by 2 bases, 8 bases remained unmatched. The CDR3 covers 16 residues. As DNA, the CDR3 is TGTGCCAGCAGTCGTACCCGGGACAGGGGAAACTATGGCTACACCTTC. Its protein is CASSRTRDRGNYGYTF.

This clonotype has a count of ten or more. V gene TRBV18 combines with J gene TRBJ2-2, with 7 bases fitting TRBD2. Germline-derived CDR1 and CDR2 are KGHSH and LQKENI. V shed 2 bases, J shed 2 bases, and the junction held 5 bases outside the gene matches. The CDR3 has 16 amino acids. CDR3 sequence: CASSPRPSGNTGELFF. The CDR3, as DNA: TGTGCCAGCTCACCAAGGCCTAGCGGAAACACCGGGGAGCTGTTTTTT.

This clonotype was counted many times. V and J are TRBV6-2 or TRBV6-3 and TRBJ1-2; D uncertain. Trimming shortened V by 0 bases and J by 2 bases, and 4 bases separated the two germline ends. The CDR3 has 13 residues. The V gene's germline CDR1 is MNHEY and CDR2 SVGEGT. The CDR3 region is CASSYSMNYGYTF. The DNA of the CDR3 is TGTGCCAGCAGTTACTCGATGAACTATGGCTACACCTTC.

This clonotype has more than one count but fewer than ten. The chain links TRBV5-1 to TRBJ2-4; D unresolved. Germline CDR1 reads SGHRS; CDR2 reads YFSETQ. Deletions cut 0 bases from V and 7 bases from J, with 5 bases between. This CDR3 comprises 12 residues. The DNA for the CDR3 is TGCGCCAGCAGCTTGGCCGGCAACATTCAGTACTTC. Translated, it gives CASSLAGNIQYF.

The chain joins TRBV5-1 to TRBJ1-4; the D is unclear. The CDR3 is 15 amino acids. Trimming stripped 3 bases from V and 10 bases from J, with 19 bases between. Germline CDR1 SGHRS, CDR2 YFSETQ. CDR3 DNA: TGCGCCAGCAGCTACGGGTCCCCGGCAGAGGGAAAACTGTTTTTT. Translating it yields CASSYGSPAEGKLFF.

The chain carries TRBV7-2 and TRBJ2-7; 9 nucleotides agree with TRBD2. The ends lost 5 bases at V and 1 base at J; junction bases unmatched: 6. CDR3 length: 15 residues. Germline values: CDR1 SGHTA, CDR2 FQGNSA. The CDR3 region has the DNA TGTGCCAGCAGCGAGATAGCGGGAGAGTCCTACGAGCAGTACTTC. Translating it yields CASSEIAGESYEQYF.

This clonotype has just one count. This is likely an artifact of a read error, given a far larger clone one base away. The chain links TRBV28 to TRBJ2-3; 9 bases match TRBD1. The DNA end is a closer match to TRBJ1-1, so the J assignment may be wrong. In germline, CDR1 is MDHEN, CDR2 SYDVKM. This CDR3 spans 12 amino acids. The chain's CDR3 is CATSRDRGGAFF. The CDR3 DNA reads as TGTGCCACCAGCCGCGACAGGGGGGGAGCTTTCTTT.

At least ten counts were recorded for this clonotype. The chain has TRBV20-1 and TRBJ2-1; D possibly corresponds to TRBD1 (6 bases). CDR1 and CDR2 from the germline V gene are DFQATT and SNEGSKA (reference sequence). This CDR3 contains 14 residues. The germline V and J ends were trimmed by 2 bases and 3 bases, with 11 bases remaining between them. CDR3 sequence reads: CSARSRDIYNEQFF. Here the CDR3 DNA reads TGCAGTGCTAGAAGTCGGGACATCTACAATGAGCAGTTCTTC.

This clonotype was seen more than once but under ten times. The chain employs TRBV11-3 and TRBJ2-3; D possibly corresponds to TRBD2 (6 bases). The V end lost 0 bases, the J end lost 5 bases, and 12 bases lay between the germline ends. The CDR3 is made up of 15 amino acids. The germline V gene encodes CDR1 SGHNT and CDR2 YENEEA. DNA of the CDR3: TGTGCCAGCAGCTTAGAGCGGGATTATAGAGATACGCAGTATTTT. This translates into CASSLERDYRDTQYF.

This clonotype showed up just a few times. Given the absence of the conserved phenylalanine or tryptophan at the CDR3 end, a read error is likely. This sequence joins TRBV28 and TRBJ2-5; perhaps TRBD1 as D (6 bases). The CDR3 loop spans 13 amino acids. Trimming took off 4 bases at V and 9 bases at J, with 15 bases between the two ends. Germline CDR1 MDHEN, CDR2 SYDVKM. In DNA, the CDR3 is TGTGCCAGCAGTTCCGGACAGAGCTTTTCCCAGTACTCC. It codes for CASSSGQSFSQYS.

The sample holds many counts of this clonotype. This sequence joins TRBV5-1 and TRBJ2-3; D uncertain. Germline lookup yields CDR1 SGHRS and CDR2 YFSETQ. Trimming stripped 4 bases from V and 4 bases from J, with 13 bases between. This CDR3 contains 14 residues. CDR3 coding DNA: TGCGCCAGCAGCGCCGGAAGGGTCGCAGATACGCAGTATTTT. Its translation: CASSAGRVADTQYF.

About this clonotype itself: This may arise from a read error, as a much more abundant clone is one base away. This chain uses TRBV20-1 with TRBJ2-4; 8 bases agree with TRBD2. The CDR3 extends over 16 amino acids. V lost 5 bases and J lost 13; bases outside the gene matches: 22. In germline, CDR1 is DFQATT, CDR2 SNEGSKA (reference sequence). CDR3 sequence reads: CSAPRLATRSYNEQYF. In nucleotides, the CDR3 is TGCAGTGCTCCCAGACTAGCGACCCGCTCCTACAATGAGCAGTACTTC.

This clonotype came up many times. This chain joins TRBV2 and TRBJ1-5; 12 bases are a match to TRBD1. J lost 7 bases, V lost 7 bases, and 8 bases had no gene match. CDR3 length equals 15 residues. Germline V gives CDR1 SNHLY, CDR2 FYNNEI. CDR3 sequence reads: CASTTGTGGDQPQHF. In DNA form, the CDR3 reads TGTGCCAGCACTACCGGGACAGGGGGCGACCAGCCCCAGCATTTT.

This clonotype was detected ten times or more. The chain has TRBV6-2 or TRBV6-3 and TRBJ2-1, with 8 bases matching TRBD1. CDR1 and CDR2 (germline): MNHEY, SVGEGT. Germline trimming cut 6 bases from V and 3 bases from J; bases unmatched to any gene: 10. CDR3 length: 16 amino acids. CDR3 loop: CASSSDRDRFYNEQFF. In DNA form, the CDR3 reads TGTGCCAGCAGCAGCGACCGGGACAGGTTCTACAATGAGCAGTTCTTC.

This clonotype was counted many times. The chain recombines TRBV6-2 or TRBV6-3 with TRBJ2-2; perhaps TRBD2 as D (7 bases). V lost 7 bases and J 6 bases, leaving 15 bases between the germline ends. The CDR3 extends over 14 amino acids. The germline gives CDR1 MNHEY, CDR2 SVGEGT. CDR3 sequence: CASTTKGGAGELFF. CDR3 in DNA: TGTGCCAGCACAACTAAGGGGGGGGCCGGGGAGCTGTTTTTT.

V gene TRBV18 combines with J gene TRBJ1-5; no reliable D call. Trimming cost V 4 bases and J 6 bases, with 10 bases left between them. CDR1 KGHSH and CDR2 LQKENI come from the germline V gene. The CDR3 extends over 13 amino acids. Here the CDR3 DNA reads TGTGCCAGCTCACGTTTACCGAGTCAGCCCCAGCATTTT. Translating gives CASSRLPSQPQHF.

This clonotype was detected a few times. The chain recombines TRBV20-1 with TRBJ1-1; D not resolved. The CDR3 length is 10 residues. With 6 bases removed from V and 1 base from J, the gap between germline ends came to 3 bases. Germline assignment: CDR1 DFQATT and CDR2 SNEGSKA (reference sequence). The CDR3: CSAKNTEAFF. CDR3 in DNA: TGCAGTGCCAAGAACACTGAAGCTTTCTTT.

This clonotype was seen only a few times. The chain joins TRBV18 to TRBJ2-2; 8 bases agree with TRBD1. The CDR3 is made up of 16 amino acids. V shed 6 bases and J 1 base; nucleotides not matched to a gene: 7. CDR1 and CDR2 (germline): KGHSH, LQKENI. The CDR3 coding sequence is TGTGCCAGCTCCCTAGGACAGGGAGTGAACACCGGGGAGCTGTTTTTT. It codes for CASSLGQGVNTGELFF.

This clonotype showed up many times. Here the CDR3 reads CASRGTVYEQYF. The CDR3 DNA follows: TGTGCCAGCAGAGGGACAGTTTACGAGCAGTACTTC. The chain uses TRBV2 and TRBJ2-7, with 7 bases lining up with TRBD1. Per germline, CDR1 SNHLY and CDR2 FYNNEI. The CDR3 is 12 amino acids. V was pared by 6 bases and J by 4 bases, with 3 bases of the junction left unmatched.